This passage covers 9 T cell receptor beta chains from one sample sequenced in a study of blood T cell repertoires in COVID-19. Data came from immunoSEQ multiplex PCR; TCRdb stores just in-frame clones and leaves some out. This repertoire shows over 35,000 clones, around 90% found once; its top ten account for about 8%. Sequenced material: peripheral blood. The receptors come from a man in his forties or fifties with acute or convalescent COVID-19.

The V and J genes are TRBV5-6 and TRBJ1-2, with a tentative D call TRBD1 (6 bases). This CDR3 spans 15 amino acids. From germline, CDR1 is SGHDT and CDR2 YYEEEE. The V end lost 4 bases, the J end lost 4 bases, and 17 bases lay between the germline ends. CDR3 DNA: TGTGCCAGCAGCCCCTCCAGGGGAACCTTCTATGGCTACACCTTC. It translates to CASSPSRGTFYGYTF. The whole variable domain, filled in from reference TRBV5-6 and TRBJ1-2, reads DAGVTQSPTHLIKTRGQQVTLRCSPKSGHDTVSWYQQALGQGPQFIFQYYEEEERQRGNFPDRFSGHQFPNYSSELNVNALLLGDSALYLCASSPSRGTFYGYTFGSGTRLTVV.

The table lists this clone with a count of one. The chain uses TRBV15 and TRBJ1-3; 7 bases line up with TRBD1. The CDR3 runs to 15 residues. The ends lost 1 base at V and 7 bases at J; junction bases unmatched: 7. CDR1 is LNHNV and CDR2 is YYDKDF in the germline V gene (reference sequence). The chain's CDR3 is CATSRAGQGGNTIYF. Written as DNA, the CDR3 is TGTGCCACCAGCAGAGCCGGGCAGGGGGGTAACACCATATATTTT. The full variable domain, in which reference TRBV15 and TRBJ1-3 provide the parts outside the CDR3, is DAMVIQNPRYQVTQFGKPVTLSCSQTLNHNVMYWYQQKSSQAPKLLFHYYDKDFNNEADTPDNFQSRRPNTSFCFLDIRSPGLGDTAMYLCATSRAGQGGNTIYFGEGSWLTVV.

This clone was detected once. The CDR3 DNA sequence: TGTGCCAGTAGTATAGCCACTAGCGGCAACACAGATACGCAGTATTTT. Translating gives CASSIATSGNTDTQYF. V and J are TRBV19 and TRBJ2-3; 8 bases map to TRBD2. Unmatched junction bases numbered 5, after V lost 1 base and J lost 2 bases. This CDR3 has 16 amino acids. CDR1 and CDR2 (germline): LNHDA, SQIVND (reference sequence).

This rearrangement joins TRBV19 to TRBJ2-7; D perhaps matches TRBD2 (6 bases). The CDR3 sequence is 16 residues long. The germline CDR1 and CDR2 sequences are LNHDA and SQIVND (reference sequence). V lost 5 bases and J lost 2, with 19 bases in between. The CDR3 nucleotides are TGTGCCAGTAGTTCCGCGGAGGGACGAACTCCCTACGAGCAGTACTTC. It encodes CASSSAEGRTPYEQYF.

The J gene is TRBJ2-1, the V gene TRBV3-1 (or the pseudogene TRBV3-2); 10 nucleotides align to TRBD2. The CDR3 sequence is 16 residues long. The V and J ends lost 4 bases and 4 bases, in that order; junction bases with no gene match: 7. From germline, CDR1 is LGHDT and CDR2 YNNKEL (reference sequence). The CDR3 DNA sequence: TGTGCCAGCAGCCCGGACTCAGCGGGGGGGTACAATGAGCAGTTCTTC. Amino acids: CASSPDSAGGYNEQFF.

CDR3 residues: CATSRGPHRGETQYF. The CDR3 DNA reads TGTGCCACCAGCAGGGGGCCTCACCGGGGGGAGACCCAGTACTTC. The chain links TRBV15 to TRBJ2-5; the D gene is possibly TRBD2 (6 bases). The CDR3 contains 15 residues. V lost 3 bases and J 5 bases, leaving 16 bases between the germline ends. Germline lookup yields CDR1 LNHNV and CDR2 YYDKDF (reference sequence). Full variable domain (remainder filled in from reference TRBV15 and TRBJ2-5): DAMVIQNPRYQVTQFGKPVTLSCSQTLNHNVMYWYQQKSSQAPKLLFHYYDKDFNNEADTPDNFQSRRPNTSFCFLDIRSPGLGDTAMYLCATSRGPHRGETQYFGPGTRLLVL.

The rearrangement links TRBV2 to TRBJ2-1; a possible D gene is TRBD2 (6 bases). V gave up 4 bases and J gave up 3 bases, with 13 bases separating them. CDR1 is SNHLY, CDR2 FYNNEI, per germline. The CDR3 is 15 amino acids. The CDR3 DNA is TGTGCCAGCAGTGCTCGGCGGGGAAACTACAATGAGCAGTTCTTC. The encoded protein is CASSARRGNYNEQFF.

This chain joins TRBV6-5 and TRBJ1-1; 7 nucleotides match TRBD1. V lost 2 bases and J lost 6; bases outside the gene matches: 6. The germline CDR1 and CDR2 sequences are MNHEY and SVGAGI. The CDR3 extends over 14 amino acids. Here the CDR3 reads CASSYLTGKAEAFF. The CDR3 nucleotides read TGTGCCAGCAGTTACCTGACAGGGAAGGCTGAAGCTTTCTTT.

This chain uses TRBV11-1 with TRBJ1-1; D uncertain. Germline V lookup: CDR1 SGHAT, CDR2 FQDESV (reference sequence). This CDR3 is 15 amino acids long. The V and J ends lost 1 base and 0 bases respectively, with 9 bases between them. The CDR3 spells CASSLVWEVNTEAFF. DNA for the CDR3: TGTGCCAGCAGCTTAGTGTGGGAGGTGAACACTGAAGCTTTCTTT.